These 20 T cell receptor beta chains were all obtained from the same sample, sequenced in a study of human T cells and chemical hapten exposure. Time point denoted: pre-sensitization, week 0. The treatment: therapeutic diphenylcyclopropenone sensitization with weekly scalp DPC. TCRdb re-analysed the RACE reads in MiXCR, keeping a single row per CDR3 protein. There are over 300,000 distinct CDR3 sequences in the sample; roughly 4.6% occur only once, and roughly 2.6% lies in the top ten. Source: whole blood, taken in connection with sensitization to the hapten diphenylcyclopropenone (DPC). The receptors were gathered from a woman between 50 and 59 years old with alopecia areata. Some clones in this sample may be carry-over from other donors' samples.

This clonotype was detected ten times or more. The chain has TRBV27 and TRBJ2-1, with D possibly matching TRBD1 (5 bases). Germline values: CDR1 MNHEY, CDR2 SMNVEV (reference sequence). Trimming shortened V by 2 bases and J by 9 bases, and 14 bases separated the two germline ends. The CDR3 extends over 14 amino acids. CDR3: CASSLATGWGEQFF. In DNA form, the CDR3 reads TGTGCCAGCAGTTTAGCTACAGGTTGGGGTGAGCAGTTCTTC.

This clonotype has only a few counts. The chain uses TRBV20-1 and TRBJ2-7, with 10 bases that match TRBD2. This CDR3 is built from 13 residues. Germline assignment: CDR1 DFQATT and CDR2 SNEGSKA (reference sequence). V shed 2 bases and J 10 bases; nucleotides not matched to a gene: 8. The CDR3 nucleotides are TGCAGTGCTAGACCGCTAGCGGGAGTGGTACAGTACTTC. It specifies CSARPLAGVVQYF.

The chain joins TRBV20-1 to TRBJ2-7, with 10 bases matching TRBD2. The CDR3 sequence is 13 residues long. Losses at the gene ends were 5 bases for V and 5 bases for J; bases not matched to a gene: 6. CDR1 is DFQATT and CDR2 is SNEGSKA in the germline V gene (reference sequence). CDR3 sequence reads: CSAASGSLNEQYF. The CDR3 nucleotides are TGCAGTGCTGCTAGCGGGAGTTTAAACGAGCAGTACTTC.

This clonotype has only a few counts. This chain connects TRBV3-1 to TRBJ2-1; 7 nucleotides match TRBD1. Germline lookup yields CDR1 LGHDT and CDR2 YNNKEL (reference sequence). Trimming took 2 bases from V and 7 from J; bases not matched to a gene: 2. The CDR3 length is 13 residues. The CDR3 reads CASSQLQGNEQFF. The CDR3, as DNA: TGTGCCAGCAGCCAACTACAGGGGAATGAGCAGTTCTTC.

This clonotype showed up just a few times. This chain connects TRBV4-3 to TRBJ2-4; TRBD1 aligns across 8 bases. J was trimmed by 7 bases and V by 1 base; bases with no gene match: 3. Looked up from germline, CDR1 is LGHNA and CDR2 is YSLEER. The CDR3 extends over 14 amino acids. CDR3 in amino acids: CASSQVGQGNIQYF. The CDR3, as DNA: TGCGCCAGCAGCCAAGTTGGACAGGGCAACATTCAGTACTTC.

This clonotype was seen ten or more times. The chain combines TRBV28 with TRBJ2-2, with unresolved D. Germline CDR1 reads MDHEN; CDR2 reads SYDVKM. The CDR3 spans 11 residues. V dropped 6 bases and J dropped 6 bases, with 5 bases sitting between them. CDR3 residues: CASSIAGELFF. The CDR3 nucleotides are TGTGCCAGCAGCATAGCCGGGGAGCTGTTTTTT.

This clonotype showed up just a few times. The chain employs TRBV12-3 or TRBV12-4 and TRBJ2-1; TRBD1 matches 10 bases. The V segment lost 4 bases and the J segment 6 bases; nucleotides outside the gene matches: 6. The CDR3 runs to 15 residues. CDR3 nucleotide sequence: TGTGCCAGCAGTTCGAGGGACAGGGGTGTCAATGAGCAGTTCTTC. Translation gives CASSSRDRGVNEQFF.

This clonotype was observed at least ten times. This chain uses TRBV29-1 with TRBJ1-1, with D perhaps matching TRBD1 (5 bases). With 3 bases removed from V and 5 bases from J, the gap between germline ends came to 13 bases. Germline loops: CDR1 SQVTM, CDR2 ANQGSEA. The CDR3 runs 13 residues. The CDR3 region has the DNA TGCAGCGTTGATATGGGGGTCAGTACTGAAGCTTTCTTT. Translated: CSVDMGVSTEAFF.

This clonotype was seen a handful of times. The V call is TRBV7-9, the J call TRBJ1-1; D may be TRBD1 (5 bases). CDR3 length: 15 residues. Germline V CDR1 and CDR2: SEHNR, FQNEAQ (reference sequence). The germline V and J ends were trimmed by 4 bases and 1 base, with 13 bases remaining between them. CDR3 sequence: CASSSPDRPNTEAFF. The CDR3 DNA is TGTGCCAGCAGCTCCCCCGACAGACCGAACACTGAAGCTTTCTTT.

The chain has TRBV6-2 or TRBV6-3 and TRBJ1-1, with 9 nucleotides matching TRBD1. Germline V gene sequence: CDR1 MNHEY, CDR2 SVGEGT. The CDR3 has 16 amino acids. With V trimmed by 6 bases and J by 2 bases, 10 bases remained unmatched. CDR3 bases: TGTGCCAGCAGCCCAGGACAGGGGAGGGCTAACACTGAAGCTTTCTTT. This sequence encodes CASSPGQGRANTEAFF.

In this sample, this clonotype turned up many times. The chain employs TRBV7-2 and TRBJ2-3; the match to TRBD2 covers 13 bases. The trim removed 4 bases at V and 4 bases at J, leaving 8 bases unmatched. The CDR3 contains 17 residues. In germline, CDR1 is SGHTA, CDR2 FQGNSA. The CDR3 loop is CASSSIGLAGAPDTQYF. CDR3 bases: TGTGCCAGCAGCTCGATTGGACTAGCGGGAGCCCCAGATACGCAGTATTTT. The full variable domain, rest sourced from reference TRBV7-2 and TRBJ2-3, is GAGVSQSPSNKVTEKGKDVELRCDPISGHTALYWYRQSLGQGLEFLIYFQGNSAPDKSGLPSDRFSAERTGGSVSTLTIQRTQQEDSAVYLCASSSIGLAGAPDTQYFGPGTRLTVL.

This clonotype was seen a few times. The chain links TRBV20-1 to TRBJ1-1; D perhaps matches TRBD1 (5 bases). The CDR3 is 13 residues long. V lost 3 bases and J 1 base, leaving 9 bases between the germline ends. Germline V gives CDR1 DFQATT, CDR2 SNEGSKA (reference sequence). The chain's CDR3 is CSASRGPNTEAFF. CDR3 nucleotides: TGCAGTGCTAGCCGGGGACCGAACACTGAAGCTTTCTTT.

This clonotype occurred many times. The V and J genes are TRBV6-5 and TRBJ1-6; D is undetermined. V was pared by 2 bases and J by 0 bases, with 8 bases between. The CDR3 length is 16 residues. The germline V gene encodes CDR1 MNHEY and CDR2 SVGAGI. CDR3 nucleotide sequence: TGTGCCAGCAGTTACCAGACGCTCTCCTATAATTCACCCCTCCACTTT. It translates to CASSYQTLSYNSPLHF.

This clonotype was seen only a few times. The rearrangement joins TRBV25-1 to TRBJ1-2; D remains unclear. V was clipped by 3 bases and J by 7 bases, with 12 bases between them. Germline assignment: CDR1 MGHDK and CDR2 SYGVNS. The CDR3 covers 13 residues. CDR3 sequence: CASSDIIPGGYTF. The CDR3 DNA reads TGTGCCAGCAGTGATATTATTCCCGGTGGCTACACCTTC.

This clonotype was observed a handful of times. The chain recombines TRBV6-1 with TRBJ1-1; the D gene is possibly TRBD1 (6 bases). Germline assignment: CDR1 MNHNS and CDR2 SASEGT. V lost 0 bases and J 14 bases, leaving 22 bases between the germline ends. This CDR3 spans 15 amino acids. DNA for the CDR3: TGTGCCAGCAGTGAAGCACCGGACAGTCTTCTGAGGCGCTTCTTT. It encodes CASSEAPDSLLRRFF.

A few counts support this clonotype. The V gene is TRBV6-5, the J gene TRBJ2-2, with 11 bases that match TRBD2. The germline V gene encodes CDR1 MNHEY and CDR2 SVGAGI. The V and J ends lost 11 bases and 5 bases, in that order; junction bases with no gene match: 4. The CDR3 runs 13 residues. The CDR3 spells CASRLAGTGELFF. In DNA form, the CDR3 reads TGTGCCTCCCGACTAGCGGGGACCGGGGAGCTGTTTTTT.

There are a few counts of this clonotype. The genes are TRBV10-3 and TRBJ1-1; D is undetermined. V lost 0 bases to trimming and J lost 4 bases, with 9 bases between them. CDR3 length: 14 amino acids. Germline values: CDR1 ENHRY, CDR2 SYGVKD. CDR3 nucleotides: TGTGCCATCAGTGAGTCGGAGGGTTCCACTGAAGCTTTCTTT. It encodes CAISESEGSTEAFF.

This clonotype was recorded many times. The chain joins TRBV12-3 or TRBV12-4 to TRBJ2-1, with 7 bases lining up with TRBD1. V lost 7 bases to trimming and J lost 4 bases; unmatched junction nucleotides: 7. The CDR3 consists of 14 residues. CDR3 protein: CASNPGGRYNEQFF. The CDR3, as DNA: TGTGCCAGCAATCCAGGGGGTCGTTACAATGAGCAGTTCTTC.

The table lists this clonotype with many counts. This rearrangement joins TRBV12-3 or TRBV12-4 to TRBJ1-2; 7 nucleotides line up with TRBD1. CDR3 length: 15 amino acids. The V and J ends lost 10 bases and 6 bases, in that order; junction bases with no gene match: 17. CDR3 sequence: CATVSGRGRMDGYTF. CDR3 DNA sequence: TGTGCCACCGTCTCAGGGAGGGGGCGGATGGATGGCTACACCTTC.

This clonotype was seen repeatedly, ten times or more. V and J are TRBV4-1 and TRBJ2-1; 7 positions agree with TRBD2. This CDR3 is 15 amino acids long. Germline trimming cut 4 bases from V and 2 bases from J; bases unmatched to any gene: 5. Germline CDR1 MGHRA, CDR2 YSYEKL. The CDR3 sequence: CASSLGTTPYNEQFF. CDR3 nucleotide sequence: TGCGCCAGCAGCCTTGGGACTACCCCCTACAATGAGCAGTTCTTC.